The entry below gives a single TCR beta chain sequence along with its context. This clonotype turned up a few times. No antigen is known for it. Base qualities are not recorded, but no much larger clone differs from it by a single base. The sample's treatment or condition label, decoded: allogeneic hematopoietic cell transplantation with graft depleted of TCRalphabeta T cells and CD19 B cells. The transplant recipients were children given TCRalphabeta/CD19-depleted allogeneic hematopoietic cell grafts. These data belong to a study of T-cell reconstitution after alpha-beta-depleted transplantation in children (dated by TCRdb to the mid-2010s). About the investigation overall: T-cell immune reconstitution after TCRalphabeta/CD19-depleted allogeneic hematopoietic cell transplantation in children was quantitatively tracked in the study by means of TCR repertoire profiling.

The CDR3 starts with the cysteine, ends with the valine, and has 15 residues. The retained sequence is limited to the CDR3, 45 bases, with the frame set at the first base. The germline V gene (reference sequence) sets CDR1 to LGHDT and CDR2 to YNNKEL. Trimming costs V 0 bases and J 3 bases, and their ends lie 12 bases apart. Results the study describes overall, beyond this receptor: Over the following months the frequencies of hyperexpanded clones went down, and after one year T-cell counts and TCRbeta diversity were mostly credited to newly produced T cells. Apparently early alphabetaT-cell count recovery about two months after transplant reportedly relied on only several hundred rapidly expanded clones derived from non-depleted graft cells. In some patients, the high TCRbeta diversity seen at day 60 was put down to recipient T cells and intrathymic progenitors that had survived conditioning.

The library was built by means of PCR. These reads were obtained on an Illumina HiSeq 2500. TCR library preparation used molecular barcoding, with unique molecular identifiers applied to normalize quantification of the TCRbeta repertoire. In-frame beta chains were kept once TCRdb had trimmed the public reads at Q25 with fastp and called clones with MiXCR. Duplicate CDR3 protein sequences are folded into a single record with the most common DNA and genes. The sample table shows fewer than 550,000 distinct CDR3 sequences, and 9.5% to 12% are seen once. The ten largest clones represent around 15% of the sample.

The sequence derives from a female patient between 2 and 15 years old who had a stem cell transplant for aplastic anemia, so the T cells may come from the graft donor. The material sequenced was PBMCs, mostly from graft donor cells, taken 180 days after TCRalphabeta/CD19-depleted stem cell transplant. In this chain, TRBV3-1 is recombined with TRBJ2-7; the D gene is perhaps TRBD1, on 6 matching bases. The CDR3: CASSQDLDRIYEQYV. The DNA sequence is as follows: TGTGCCAGCAGCCAAGATCTAGACAGGATCTACGAGCAGTACGTC.